Listed below are T cell receptor beta chains from one sample, sequenced in a study of blood T cells in healthy people across ages. One entry per CDR3 protein, called by TCRdb with MiXCR from the 5' RACE reads. The table shows roughly 640,000 distinct CDR3 sequences, with approximately 30% occurring only once. The sequencing sample was made of blood. These receptors all come from a woman older than 75 in good health. Each CDR3 is given without its conserved first and last residue. The D gene is left open where the match is weak.

-	TRBV11-2	TRBJ1-4	ASSLASTVNEKLF
-	TRBV15	TRBJ1-5	ATSPGRNQPQH
TRBD2	TRBV7-2	TRBJ2-3	ASSTVGRGGGTDTQY
-	TRBV15	TRBJ1-5	ATSRAVGPSNQPQH
TRBD1	TRBV30	TRBJ2-5	AWSQQGAGETQY
-	TRBV4-2	TRBJ2-1	ASNHLAEQF
TRBD2	TRBV27	TRBJ2-1	ASRLAGGPIDEQF
-	TRBV7-8	TRBJ1-2	ASSLGAQGANYGYT
TRBD2	TRBV4-3	TRBJ2-3	ASSQAVTSGGEHTDTQY
TRBD1	TRBV28	TRBJ2-7	ASSKMDRAGNEQY
-	TRBV7-2	TRBJ2-5	ASSLGGGKETQY
-	TRBV7-2	-	ASSLRGGSHEQY
-	TRBV7-2	TRBJ2-3	ASSLELSRGVTQY
-	TRBV28	TRBJ1-1	ASSFTATEAF
-	TRBV6-2/TRBV6-3	TRBJ2-2	ASSSLPGNTGELF
-	TRBV28	TRBJ1-2	ASSLLVDSRANYGYT